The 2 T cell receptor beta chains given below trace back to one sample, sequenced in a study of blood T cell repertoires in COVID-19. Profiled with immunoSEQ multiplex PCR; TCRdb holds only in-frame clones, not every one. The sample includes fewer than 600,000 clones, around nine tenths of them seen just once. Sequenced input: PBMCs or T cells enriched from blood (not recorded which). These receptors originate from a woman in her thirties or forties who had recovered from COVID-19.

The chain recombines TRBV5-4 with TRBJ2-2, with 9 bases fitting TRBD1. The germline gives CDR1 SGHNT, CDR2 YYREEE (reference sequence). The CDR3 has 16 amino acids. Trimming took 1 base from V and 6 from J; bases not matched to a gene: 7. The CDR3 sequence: CASSLNRDRAAGELFF. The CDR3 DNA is TGTGCCAGCAGCTTGAATAGGGACAGGGCGGCCGGGGAGCTGTTTTTT.

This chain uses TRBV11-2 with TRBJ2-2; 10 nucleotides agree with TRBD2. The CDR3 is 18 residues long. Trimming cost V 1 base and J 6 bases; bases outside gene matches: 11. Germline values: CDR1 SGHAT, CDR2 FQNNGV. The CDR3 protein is CASSLAPSGRGIPGELFF. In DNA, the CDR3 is TGTGCCAGCAGCTTAGCCCCTAGCGGGAGAGGGATTCCCGGGGAGCTGTTTTTT.